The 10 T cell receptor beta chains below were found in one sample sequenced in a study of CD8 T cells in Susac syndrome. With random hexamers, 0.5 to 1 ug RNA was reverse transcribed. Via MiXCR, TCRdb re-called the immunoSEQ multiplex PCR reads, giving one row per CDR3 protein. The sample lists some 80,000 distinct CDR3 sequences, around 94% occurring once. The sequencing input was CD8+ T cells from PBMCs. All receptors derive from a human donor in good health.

The CDR3 protein is CASSQDVPGQGTDTQYF. The CDR3 coding sequence is TGTGCCAGCAGCCAAGATGTACCGGGACAGGGCACAGATACGCAGTATTTT. The chain joins TRBV4-2 to TRBJ2-3; TRBD1 matches at 8 bases. The CDR3 is 17 residues long. V dropped 0 bases and J dropped 1; count of bases not matched to a gene: 6. CDR1 is LGHNA and CDR2 is YNFKEQ in the germline V gene.

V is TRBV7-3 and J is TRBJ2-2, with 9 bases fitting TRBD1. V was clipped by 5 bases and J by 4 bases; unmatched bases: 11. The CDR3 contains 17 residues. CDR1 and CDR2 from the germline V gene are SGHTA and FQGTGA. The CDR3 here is CASSRGQGRIGTGELFF. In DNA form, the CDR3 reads TGTGCCAGCAGCCGGGGACAGGGCAGAATAGGCACCGGGGAGCTGTTTTTT.

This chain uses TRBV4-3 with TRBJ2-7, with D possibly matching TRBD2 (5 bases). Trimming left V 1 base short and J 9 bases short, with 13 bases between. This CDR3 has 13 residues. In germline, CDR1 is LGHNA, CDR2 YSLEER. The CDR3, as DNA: TGCGCCAGCAGCCAAGGGGCAGGACTGGGGCAGTACTTC. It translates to CASSQGAGLGQYF.

CDR3 loop: CASSDYTGGWGYTF. CDR3 nucleotides: TGTGCCAGCAGCGACTATACAGGGGGCTGGGGCTACACCTTC. This chain uses TRBV5-4 with TRBJ1-2; 9 bases fit TRBD1. CDR1 is SGHNT and CDR2 is YYREEE in the germline V gene (reference sequence). The CDR3 loop spans 14 amino acids. The junction had 9 bases not matched to a gene; V was cut back by 4 bases and J by 8 bases.

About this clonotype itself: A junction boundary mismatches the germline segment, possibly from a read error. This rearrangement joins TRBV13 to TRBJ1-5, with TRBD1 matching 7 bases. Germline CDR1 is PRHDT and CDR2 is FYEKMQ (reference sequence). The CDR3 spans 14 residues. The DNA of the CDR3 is TGTGCCAGCAGCCTAGGGGGCCCGAATCAGCCCCAGCATTTT. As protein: CASSLGGPNQPQHF.

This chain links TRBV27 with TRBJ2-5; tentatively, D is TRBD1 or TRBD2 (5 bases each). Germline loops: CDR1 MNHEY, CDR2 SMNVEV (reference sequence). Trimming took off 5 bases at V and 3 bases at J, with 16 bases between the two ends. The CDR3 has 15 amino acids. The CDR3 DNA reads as TGTGCCAGCAGTCCGCACCCGGGACCGAAAGAGACCCAGTACTTC. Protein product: CASSPHPGPKETQYF.

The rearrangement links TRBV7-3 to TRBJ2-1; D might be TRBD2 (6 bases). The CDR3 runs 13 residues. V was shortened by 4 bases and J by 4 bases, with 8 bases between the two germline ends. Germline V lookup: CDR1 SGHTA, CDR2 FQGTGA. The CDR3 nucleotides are TGTGCCAGCAGCTGGGGACTTTACAATGAGCAGTTCTTC. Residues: CASSWGLYNEQFF.

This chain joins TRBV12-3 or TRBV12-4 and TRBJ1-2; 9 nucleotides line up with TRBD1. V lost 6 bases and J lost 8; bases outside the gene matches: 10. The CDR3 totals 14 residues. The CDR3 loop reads CASSLLQGADGYTF. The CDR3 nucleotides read TGTGCCAGCAGCCTCCTACAGGGGGCTGACGGCTACACCTTC.

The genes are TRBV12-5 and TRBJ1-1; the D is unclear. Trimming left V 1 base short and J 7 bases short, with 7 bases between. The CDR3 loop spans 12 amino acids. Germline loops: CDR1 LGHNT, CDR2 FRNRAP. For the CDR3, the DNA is TGTGCTAGTGGTTTGGCGACGCGTGAAGCTTTCTTT. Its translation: CASGLATREAFF. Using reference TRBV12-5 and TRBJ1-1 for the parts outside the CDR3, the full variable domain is DARVTQTPRHKVTEMGQEVTMRCQPILGHNTVFWYRQTMMQGLELLAYFRNRAPLDDSGMPKDRFSAEMPDATLATLKIQPSEPRDSAVYFCASGLATREAFFGQGTRLTVV.

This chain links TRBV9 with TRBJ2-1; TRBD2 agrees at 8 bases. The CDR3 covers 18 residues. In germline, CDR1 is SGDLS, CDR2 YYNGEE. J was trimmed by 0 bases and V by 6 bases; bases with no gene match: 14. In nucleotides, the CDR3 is TGTGCCAGCACCCAGGGAGCGGGGGCCTGGAGCTCCTACAATGAGCAGTTCTTC. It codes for CASTQGAGAWSSYNEQFF.